This TCR beta chain was retrieved from a study of T cells in Graves' hyperthyroidism and ophthalmopathy. Overall study results and limits: Most thyroid clonotypes with frequency above 0.001 were detected in blood.

In its sample, this clonotype was seen once. Antigen unknown. The source material, RNA transcripts, was used to amplify TCR beta CDR3 regions. The primer set for the first-round RT-PCR of the TCR CDR3 was HTBI. Each CDR3 protein is one row after TCRdb ran MiXCR on the multiplex PCR reads. The table shows around 500,000 distinct CDR3 sequences, with 20% to 25% occurring only once. Germline loops: CDR1 SGHRS, CDR2 YFSETQ. With V trimmed by 2 bases and J by 4 bases, 4 bases remained unmatched. The CDR3 loop spans 16 amino acids. The specimen was blood. The origin of this receptor is a woman in her seventies with Graves' ophthalmopathy. The chain uses TRBV5-1 and TRBJ2-3; 13 positions match TRBD2. In DNA form, the CDR3 reads TGCGCCAGCAGCTTCGGGACTAGCGGGATCCCAGATACGCAGTATTTT. This translates into CASSFGTSGIPDTQYF.